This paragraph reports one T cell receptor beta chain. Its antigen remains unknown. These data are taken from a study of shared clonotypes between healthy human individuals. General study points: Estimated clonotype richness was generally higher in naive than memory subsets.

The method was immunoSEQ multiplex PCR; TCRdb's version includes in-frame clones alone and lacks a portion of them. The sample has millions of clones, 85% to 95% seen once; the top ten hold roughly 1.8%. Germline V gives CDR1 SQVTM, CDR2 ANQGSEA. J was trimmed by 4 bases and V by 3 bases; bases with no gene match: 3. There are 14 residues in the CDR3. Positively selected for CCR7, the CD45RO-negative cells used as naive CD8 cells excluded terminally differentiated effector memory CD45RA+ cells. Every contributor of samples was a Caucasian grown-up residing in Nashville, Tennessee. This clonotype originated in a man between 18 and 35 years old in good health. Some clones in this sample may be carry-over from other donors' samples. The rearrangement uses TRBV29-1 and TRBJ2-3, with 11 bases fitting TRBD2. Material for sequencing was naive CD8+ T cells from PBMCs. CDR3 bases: TGCAGCGTTGACGGACTAGCGGGCGCAGATACGCAGTATTTT. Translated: CSVDGLAGADTQYF.